This passage covers 32 T cell receptor beta chains from one sample sequenced in a study of CD8+CD57+ T cells in acquired aplastic anemia. CDR3 and TCR beta VDJ profiling relied on a genomic DNA template. MiXCR, applied by TCRdb to the reads, yields one record per CDR3 protein. The data contain around 180,000 distinct CDR3 sequences, about 60% of them singletons. Input material: sorted CD4+, CD8+, or CD8+CD57+ T cells (not recorded which) from PBMCs. The receptor source for this set is a human donor in good health.

This clonotype was detected only a few times. The rearrangement uses TRBV15 and TRBJ1-5, with 8 bases identical to TRBD1. V was pared by 3 bases and J by 3 bases, with 7 bases of the junction left unmatched. Germline V gives CDR1 LNHNV, CDR2 YYDKDF (reference sequence). The CDR3 sequence is 16 residues long. The CDR3 reads CATSRMGQDYNQPQHF. The DNA for the CDR3 is TGTGCCACCAGCAGGATGGGACAGGACTACAATCAGCCCCAGCATTTT. Drawing the rest from reference TRBV15 and TRBJ1-5, the complete variable domain is DAMVIQNPRYQVTQFGKPVTLSCSQTLNHNVMYWYQQKSSQAPKLLFHYYDKDFNNEADTPDNFQSRRPNTSFCFLDIRSPGLGDTAMYLCATSRMGQDYNQPQHFGDGTRLSIL.

The chain combines TRBV15 with TRBJ2-1; perhaps D is TRBD1 or TRBD2 (5 bases each). Trimming removed 5 bases at V and 3 bases at J, with 14 bases between. Germline CDR1 LNHNV, CDR2 YYDKDF (reference sequence). This CDR3 contains 15 residues. The CDR3 DNA reads TGTGCCACCAGCGGAGGCTTGCAGGGCTACAATGAGCAGTTCTTC. Translated: CATSGGLQGYNEQFF.

This clonotype has a count of ten or more. This rearrangement joins TRBV20-1 to TRBJ2-7; D may match TRBD1 or TRBD2 (5 bases each). Germline CDR1 is DFQATT and CDR2 is SNEGSKA (reference sequence). Trimming removed 6 bases from V and 0 bases from J, with 12 bases in between. This CDR3 has 13 amino acids. The CDR3 reads CSATGTTSYEQYF. The DNA for the CDR3 is TGCAGTGCCACCGGGACCACCTCCTACGAGCAGTACTTC.

This clonotype showed up just a few times. The chain links TRBV27 to TRBJ1-2; tentative D call: TRBD1 (5 bases). V shed 6 bases and J shed 4 bases, with 12 bases lying between them. Germline V gene sequence: CDR1 MNHEY, CDR2 SMNVEV (reference sequence). The CDR3 sequence is 13 residues long. CDR3 amino acids: CASSPTEPYGYTF. CDR3 in DNA: TGTGCCAGCAGCCCGACAGAACCCTATGGCTACACCTTC.

The sample holds one count of this clonotype. The rearrangement joins TRBV7-2 to TRBJ2-5; TRBD2 matches 10 bases. Germline values: CDR1 SGHTA, CDR2 FQGNSA. This CDR3 is 16 amino acids long. The J segment lost 2 bases and the V segment lost 5 bases, leaving 8 bases of the junction unmatched. CDR3 sequence (DNA): TGTGCCAGCAGCCCAACTAGCGGGGCGGAGCAAGAGACCCAGTACTTC. It encodes CASSPTSGAEQETQYF.

The chain links TRBV11-3 to TRBJ2-3, with 14 positions matching TRBD2. The CDR3 runs 18 residues. Germline V gene lookup returns CDR1 SGHNT and CDR2 YENEEA. With V trimmed by 1 base and J by 4 bases, 7 bases remained unmatched. Here the CDR3 DNA reads TGTGCCAGCAGCTTAGGACTAGCGGGGGGGCGGGGATCAGATACGCAGTATTTT. This encodes CASSLGLAGGRGSDTQYF.

The V gene is TRBV7-2, the J gene TRBJ2-5; D is perhaps TRBD1 (6 bases). Germline assignment: CDR1 SGHTA and CDR2 FQGNSA. This CDR3 contains 16 residues. V shed 2 bases and J shed 2 bases, with 15 bases lying between them. CDR3 in amino acids: CASSLTRTVTQETQYF. CDR3 coding DNA: TGTGCCAGCAGCTTAACCCGGACAGTAACACAAGAGACCCAGTACTTC.

The chain employs TRBV7-8 and TRBJ2-3, with D possibly called TRBD1 or TRBD2 (5 bases each). Trimming pared 5 bases from V and 6 bases from J, leaving 9 bases between. This CDR3 region has 12 residues. Germline V gene sequence: CDR1 SGHVS, CDR2 FQNEAQ. CDR3 loop: CASSEGLDTQYF. The CDR3 DNA is TGTGCCAGCAGCGAGGGGCTGGATACGCAGTATTTT.

This clonotype showed up many times. The chain has TRBV9 and TRBJ2-7, with D perhaps TRBD2 (5 bases). The V gene lost 0 bases and the J gene lost 8 bases, with 9 bases spanning the gap. Per the germline V gene, CDR1 is SGDLS and CDR2 is YYNGEE. The CDR3 spans 12 residues. CDR3 sequence reads: CASSVAGKQQYF. In DNA, the CDR3 is TGTGCCAGCAGCGTAGCGGGAAAACAGCAGTACTTC.

This clonotype was detected only once. The chain joins TRBV7-9 to TRBJ1-3, with unresolved D. With 3 bases removed from V and 4 bases from J, the gap between germline ends came to 22 bases. The CDR3 has 18 amino acids. Germline CDR1 is SEHNR and CDR2 is FQNEAQ (reference sequence). The CDR3 spells CASSFYVASTPGGNTIYF. The CDR3 coding sequence is TGTGCCAGCAGCTTCTATGTGGCATCAACGCCGGGCGGAAACACCATATATTTT.

This chain uses TRBV2 with TRBJ2-1; 11 nucleotides line up with TRBD2. CDR3 length: 17 residues. Germline CDR1 SNHLY, CDR2 FYNNEI. V lost 0 bases, J lost 2 bases, and 3 bases stayed unmatched. In nucleotides, the CDR3 is TGTGCCAGCAGTGAAGCGCTAGCGGGAGGTCCCTACAATGAGCAGTTCTTC. Its translation is CASSEALAGGPYNEQFF.

This clonotype was counted ten times or more. The chain links TRBV9 to TRBJ1-1; no clear D. The CDR3 consists of 13 residues. V dropped 0 bases and J dropped 5 bases, with 8 bases sitting between them. Germline V CDR1 and CDR2: SGDLS, YYNGEE. CDR3 sequence: CASSVEVGTEAFF. Here the CDR3 DNA reads TGTGCCAGCAGCGTAGAAGTTGGAACTGAAGCTTTCTTT.

The V call is TRBV7-9, the J call TRBJ2-5, with 7 positions matching TRBD2. Germline CDR1 SEHNR, CDR2 FQNEAQ (reference sequence). The CDR3 sequence is 14 residues long. The J segment lost 5 bases and the V segment lost 5 bases, leaving 8 bases of the junction unmatched. The CDR3 coding sequence is TGTGCCAGCAGCCAAATGGGGGGGAGTGAGACCCAGTACTTC. Amino acids: CASSQMGGSETQYF.

This clonotype has a handful of counts. V and J are TRBV7-3 and TRBJ2-7, with D possibly matching TRBD1 (6 bases). The germline CDR1 and CDR2 sequences are SGHTA and FQGTGA. V lost 5 bases and J lost 6, with 14 bases in between. This CDR3 has 13 amino acids. CDR3 sequence reads: CASSQQGRSEQYF. The CDR3 DNA sequence: TGTGCCAGCAGCCAACAGGGTCGGTCCGAGCAGTACTTC.

In the case of this clonotype: At one end the junction does not follow the germline gene, possibly because of a read error. This chain connects TRBV9 to TRBJ1-4; D is uncertain. The CDR3 has 14 residues. Germline-derived CDR1 and CDR2 are SGDLS and YYNGEE. The CDR3 here is CASSQDRMNEKLFF. The CDR3 bases are TGCGCCAGCAGCCAAGATCGTATGAATGAAAAACTGTTTTTT.

CDR3 nucleotides: TGTGCCAGCGGACAGGGAGGGAATGAGCAGTTCTTC. As protein: CASGQGGNEQFF. The chain couples TRBV7-3 to TRBJ2-1; maybe TRBD1 (8 bases). Germline values: CDR1 SGHTA, CDR2 FQGTGA. CDR3 length equals 12 residues. With 8 bases removed from V and 7 bases from J, the gap between germline ends came to 12 bases.

This chain uses TRBV7-6 with TRBJ1-1, with unresolved D. In germline, CDR1 is SGHVS, CDR2 FNYEAQ. Trimming cost V 8 bases and J 1 base, with 17 bases left between them. There are 15 residues in the CDR3. CDR3 DNA: TGTGCCAGCGGACCCACCGGCGGAGAGAACACTGAAGCTTTCTTT. Translation gives CASGPTGGENTEAFF.

The J gene is TRBJ2-3, the V gene TRBV15; 7 nucleotides agree with TRBD1. The CDR3 loop spans 15 amino acids. J lost 4 bases, V lost 4 bases, and 8 bases had no gene match. CDR1 and CDR2 (germline): LNHNV, YYDKDF (reference sequence). The CDR3 bases are TGTGCCACCAGCACCATCGGGACAGTCGCAGATACGCAGTATTTT. Its translation: CATSTIGTVADTQYF.

The rearrangement uses TRBV7-9 and TRBJ2-7; 11 bases fit TRBD2. The trim removed 0 bases at V and 5 bases at J, leaving 9 bases unmatched. There are 17 residues in the CDR3. Germline CDR1 is SEHNR and CDR2 is FQNEAQ (reference sequence). The CDR3 nucleotides are TGTGCCAGCAGCTTAGCGGTTGGTCTAGCGGGAGGCGACGAGCAGTACTTC. It yields the protein CASSLAVGLAGGDEQYF.

The CDR3 nucleotides read TGCAGCGTTTCACGATTCGGAGGTACGCAGTATTTT. Protein: CSVSRFGGTQYF. The V call is TRBV29-1, the J call TRBJ2-3; maybe TRBD2 (5 bases). The CDR3 has 12 amino acids. Germline V gene sequence: CDR1 SQVTM, CDR2 ANQGSEA. Deletions cut 5 bases from V and 8 bases from J, with 14 bases between.

The chain is built from TRBV20-1 and TRBJ1-5, with 7 bases that match TRBD1. The germline V gene has CDR1 DFQATT and CDR2 SNEGSKA (reference sequence). The V gene end was trimmed by 6 bases and the J gene end by 7 bases; junction bases not matched to a gene: 9. The CDR3 covers 13 residues. The CDR3 protein is CSARQGEYQPQHF. CDR3 coding DNA: TGCAGTGCCAGACAGGGAGAATACCAGCCCCAGCATTTT.

This clonotype was seen a single time. The chain recombines TRBV2 with TRBJ2-7, with a weak D call TRBD1 (6 bases). Germline CDR1 is SNHLY and CDR2 is FYNNEI. Trimming cost V 6 bases and J 2 bases, with 20 bases left between them. The CDR3 sequence is 16 residues long. The CDR3 bases are TGTGCCAGCAGCGTTCAACAGGGACACCCCACCTACGAGCAGTACTTC. Its translation is CASSVQQGHPTYEQYF.

The chain combines TRBV24-1 with TRBJ2-1; 9 positions agree with TRBD2. With V trimmed by 5 bases and J by 8 bases, 9 bases remained unmatched. The CDR3 consists of 15 residues. The germline V gene encodes CDR1 KGHDR and CDR2 SFDVKD. CDR3 residues: CATSASRGGWDEQFF. The CDR3 region has the DNA TGTGCCACCAGTGCGTCGCGGGGGGGCTGGGATGAGCAGTTCTTC.

Comment on this clonotype: No conserved phenylalanine or tryptophan ends this CDR3, so it is likely a read error. V gene TRBV7-8 combines with J gene TRBJ1-1, with D unclear. V was cut by 3 bases and J by 0 bases, with 17 bases left in between. This CDR3 contains 17 residues. Germline V gene sequence: CDR1 SGHVS, CDR2 FQNEAQ. CDR3 amino acids: CASSFVQLGSMNTEAFL. The CDR3 DNA follows: TGTGCCAGCAGCTTTGTACAACTCGGTTCTATGAACACTGAAGCTTTCTTA.

The V and J genes are TRBV7-9 and TRBJ2-7, with TRBD1 identical over 12 bases. The CDR3 consists of 16 residues. J lost 3 bases, V lost 5 bases, and 8 bases had no gene match. Germline V gene data show CDR1 as SEHNR and CDR2 as FQNEAQ (reference sequence). The CDR3, as DNA: TGTGCCAGCAGCCCCACCCGGGACAGGGGGCTCTACGAGCAGTACTTC. It codes for CASSPTRDRGLYEQYF.

The chain joins TRBV7-6 to TRBJ1-1; no definite D call. The ends were cut back, 3 bases at V and 4 bases at J, with 6 bases in the middle. This CDR3 is built from 12 residues. Looked up from germline, CDR1 is SGHVS and CDR2 is FNYEAQ. The CDR3 is CASSFPGTEAFF. The CDR3 DNA reads TGTGCCAGCAGCTTCCCAGGCACTGAAGCTTTCTTT.

Turning to this clonotype: A read error may produce the germline difference seen at one junction end. This chain connects TRBV15 to TRBJ1-4, with D possibly being TRBD1 (5 bases). This CDR3 is built from 13 residues. CDR1 is LNHNV and CDR2 is YYDKDF in the germline V gene (reference sequence). The CDR3 loop is CATSLFRGEKLFF. For the CDR3, the DNA is TGCGCCACCTCTCTGTTCCGGGGCGAAAAACTGTTTTTT.

The genes are TRBV24-1 and TRBJ2-1, with TRBD2 as a possible D gene (5 bases). The CDR3 covers 16 residues. V was pared by 1 base and J by 0 bases, with 9 bases between. Per the germline V gene, CDR1 is KGHDR and CDR2 is SFDVKD. CDR3: CATSDLAADSYNEQFF. The CDR3 DNA is TGTGCCACCAGTGATTTAGCGGCTGACTCCTACAATGAGCAGTTCTTC.

With respect to this clonotype: This may stem from a read error, because a much larger clone lies one nucleotide away. The chain joins TRBV3-1 to TRBJ2-2; D might be TRBD1 or TRBD2, each matching 5 bases. CDR3 length equals 15 residues. Germline V gene data show CDR1 as LGHDT and CDR2 as YNNKEL (reference sequence). CDR3 DNA: TGTGCCAGCAGCCAGGGGACCTTGAACACCAGGGAGCTGTTTTTT. It yields the protein CASSQGTLNTRELFF.

In this sample, this clonotype turned up many times. The chain carries TRBV6-2 or TRBV6-3 and TRBJ2-5, with TRBD2 matching over 8 bases. This CDR3 region has 13 residues. V lost 5 bases to trimming and J lost 4 bases; unmatched junction nucleotides: 3. Germline CDR1 reads MNHEY; CDR2 reads SVGEGT. The CDR3 DNA is TGTGCCAGCAGTCGTACTAGCGGAGAGACCCAGTACTTC. This sequence encodes CASSRTSGETQYF.

The chain carries TRBV7-3 and TRBJ2-5, with TRBD1 matching over 8 bases. The J segment lost 3 bases and the V segment lost 8 bases, leaving 5 bases of the junction unmatched. CDR3 size: 13 residues. The germline gives CDR1 SGHTA, CDR2 FQGTGA. CDR3 sequence (DNA): TGTGCCAGCGCTCCAGGGGGCGAAGAGACCCAGTACTTC. Translation gives CASAPGGEETQYF.

This clonotype was seen ten or more times. The rearrangement uses TRBV20-1 and TRBJ2-1; D possibly corresponds to TRBD1 (6 bases). The V gene's germline CDR1 is DFQATT and CDR2 SNEGSKA (reference sequence). V was cut by 0 bases and J by 4 bases, with 19 bases left in between. The CDR3 extends over 17 amino acids. CDR3 coding DNA: TGCAGTGCTAGAGATCATAGGGGACAACTGGGGTACAATGAGCAGTTCTTC. It specifies CSARDHRGQLGYNEQFF.